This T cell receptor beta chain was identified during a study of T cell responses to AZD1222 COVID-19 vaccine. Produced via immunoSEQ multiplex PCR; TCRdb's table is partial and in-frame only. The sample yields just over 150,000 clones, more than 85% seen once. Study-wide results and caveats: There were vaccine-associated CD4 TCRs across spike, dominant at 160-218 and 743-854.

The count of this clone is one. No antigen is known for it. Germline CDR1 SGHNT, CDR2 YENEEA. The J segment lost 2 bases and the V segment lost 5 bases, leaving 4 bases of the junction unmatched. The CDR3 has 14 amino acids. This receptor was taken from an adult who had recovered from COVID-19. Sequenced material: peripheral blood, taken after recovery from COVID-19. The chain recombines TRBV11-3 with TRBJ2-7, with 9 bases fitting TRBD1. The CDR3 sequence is CASSRTGVAYEQYF. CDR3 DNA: TGTGCCAGCAGCCGGACAGGGGTGGCCTACGAGCAGTACTTC.